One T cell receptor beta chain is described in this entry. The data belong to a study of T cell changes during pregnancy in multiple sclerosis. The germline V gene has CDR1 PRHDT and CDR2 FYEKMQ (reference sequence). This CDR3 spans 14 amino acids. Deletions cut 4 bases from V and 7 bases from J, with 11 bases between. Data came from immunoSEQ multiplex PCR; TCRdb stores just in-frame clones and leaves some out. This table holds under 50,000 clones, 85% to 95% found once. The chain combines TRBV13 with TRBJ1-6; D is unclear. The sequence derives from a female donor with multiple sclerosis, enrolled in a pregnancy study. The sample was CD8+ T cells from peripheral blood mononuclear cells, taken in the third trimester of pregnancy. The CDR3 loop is CASSSRLGNSPLHF. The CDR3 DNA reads TGTGCCAGCAGCTCACGACTAGGAAATTCACCCCTCCACTTT.